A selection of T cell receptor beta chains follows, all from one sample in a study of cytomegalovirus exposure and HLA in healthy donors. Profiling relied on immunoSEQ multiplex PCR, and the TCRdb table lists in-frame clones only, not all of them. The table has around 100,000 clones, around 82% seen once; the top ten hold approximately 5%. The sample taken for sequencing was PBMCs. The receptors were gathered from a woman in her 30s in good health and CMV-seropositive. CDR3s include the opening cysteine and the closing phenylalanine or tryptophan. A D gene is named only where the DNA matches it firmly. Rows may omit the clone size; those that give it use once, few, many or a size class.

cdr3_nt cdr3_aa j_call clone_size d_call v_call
TGTGCCAGCAGTAAGTACCGGGGAAATCAGCCCCAGCATTTT CASSKYRGNQPQHF TRBJ1-5 . . TRBV6-1
TGTGCCAGCAGCGCCGGGACTAGCGGGATCAACGAGCAGTACTTC CASSAGTSGINEQYF TRBJ2-7 . TRBD2 TRBV7-3
TGTGCCAGCAGTTACTCCTCGAGGGTTTATGAGGAGACCCAGTACTTC CASSYSSRVYEETQYF TRBJ2-5 . . TRBV6-5
TGTGCCAGCAGCCGTCGCGGAGCACTGAACACTGAAGCTTTCTTT CASSRRGALNTEAFF TRBJ1-1 . . TRBV9
TGTGCCAGCAGCTCCCTGGGACAGGAAGCCTACGAGCAGTACTTC CASSSLGQEAYEQYF TRBJ2-7 . TRBD1 TRBV7-9
TGTGCCAGCAGCCAGAGACTAGCGGGAGAGGATGAGCAGTTCTTC CASSQRLAGEDEQFF TRBJ2-1 few TRBD2 TRBV7-9
TGTGCCAGTAGGCCAAGGGGTAATTCACCCCTCCACTTT CASRPRGNSPLHF TRBJ1-6 . . TRBV19
TGTGCCAGCAGCAAAGACGACCAAGTTCGGACAATAAAAGAGTATGGCTACACCTTC CASSKDDQVRTIKEYGYTF TRBJ1-2 . . TRBV21-1
TGTGCCAGCAGTTACCTTTCGACCAGGGTCTTCTTCTTC CASSYLSTRVFFF TRBJ1-2 . . TRBV6-6
TGTGCCAGCATTAGAGGGGGTGCCTATGGCTACACCTTC CASIRGGAYGYTF TRBJ1-2 . . TRBV28
TGTGCCAGTAGGACTAGCGGGAGTAATGAGCAGTTCTTC CASRTSGSNEQFF TRBJ2-1 . TRBD2 TRBV19
TGTGCCATAAGACAGGACCTCTATGGCTACACCTTC CAIRQDLYGYTF TRBJ1-2 . . TRBV6-1
TGTGCCAGCAGCGTAGCCACTAGGGCTAGCGGAGAACAAGAGACCCAGTACTTC CASSVATRASGEQETQYF TRBJ2-5 . TRBD2 TRBV9
TGCGCCAGCAGCTTGGAGGTAGCGGAGGACGATGGCTACACCTTC CASSLEVAEDDGYTF TRBJ1-2 . . TRBV5-1
TGTGCCAGTGGACCCCAGGGGGCGCCTGGAAACACCATATATTTT CASGPQGAPGNTIYF TRBJ1-3 . TRBD1 TRBV19
TGCAGCGTCGTGACTAGCGGGGGCTCTGGGGCCAACGTCCTGACTTTC CSVVTSGGSGANVLTF TRBJ2-6 . TRBD2 TRBV29-1
TGTGCCAGCAGTGGAGGCGGTCCACGAACCTACGAGCAGTACTTC CASSGGGPRTYEQYF TRBJ2-7 . . TRBV2
TGCGCCAGCAGCTTATCTTTGACAGGGCGGGACGAGCAGTACTTC CASSLSLTGRDEQYF TRBJ2-7 . TRBD1 TRBV5-1
TGCGCCAGCAGCTCAGTAGATACGCAGTATTTT CASSSVDTQYF TRBJ2-3 . . TRBV5-1
TGTGCCAGCAGCTTGACTCCGCTAATCCAAACAGATACGCAGTATTTT CASSLTPLIQTDTQYF TRBJ2-3 . . TRBV7-3
TGTGCCTGGAGTGTAGGGACAGGGGGCGCAAAGCCCCAGCATTTT CAWSVGTGGAKPQHF TRBJ1-5 once TRBD1 TRBV30
TGTGCCTGGAGTGTAGAGGCCGCCTACGAGCAGTACTTC CAWSVEAAYEQYF TRBJ2-7 . . TRBV30
TGCGCCAGCAGCCAAGGAACTAGCGGCTTCATAAATGAGCAGTTCTTC CASSQGTSGFINEQFF TRBJ2-1 . TRBD2 TRBV4-1
TGTGCCAGCAGCTTGGTGGGACAGCCCTACGAGCAGTACTTC CASSLVGQPYEQYF TRBJ2-7 . TRBD1 TRBV5-4
TGTGCCATCAGCCCGACAGGAAACACTGAAGCTTTCTTT CAISPTGNTEAFF TRBJ1-1 . . TRBV10-3
TGTGCCAGCAGCTTTATGTCGACAGCTAATGAAAAACTGTTTTTT CASSFMSTANEKLFF TRBJ1-4 . . TRBV11-2
TGTGCCAGCAGCGGACTAGCGGGCGCAGCTAGCACAGATACGCAGCATTTT CASSGLAGAASTDTQHF TRBJ1-5 . . TRBV2
TGTGCCAGCAGCGTAGAGGGGACAAGTTCCAGCGAGCAGTACTTC CASSVEGTSSSEQYF TRBJ2-7 . . TRBV9
TGTGCCAGCAGCTCTTATCGAAGACAATTTGAAGCTTTCTTT CASSSYRRQFEAFF TRBJ1-1 few . TRBV7-8
TGTGCCAGTAGTATCTCCGGCGGGAGGGCCTACGAGCAGTACTTC CASSISGGRAYEQYF TRBJ2-7 once TRBD2 TRBV19
TGCAGCGTTGAGTCACAGGGGGAGTACACTGAAGCTTTCTTT CSVESQGEYTEAFF TRBJ1-1 . TRBD1 TRBV29-1
TGTGCCAGCAGCCAAGAGTCAGCGAGGATCTCTGGCTACACCTTC CASSQESARISGYTF TRBJ1-2 once . TRBV14
TGTGCCAGCAGCAAAGCGCTAACTAGCGGGGCCCACAATGAGCAGTTCTTC CASSKALTSGAHNEQFF TRBJ2-1 . . TRBV21-1
TGTGCCAGCAGTCAAACAGGGGTCAGTGGCTACACCTTC CASSQTGVSGYTF TRBJ1-2 . TRBD1 TRBV6-6
TGTGCCAGCGAACTAGCGGGGGTCCCCACAGATACGCAGTATTTT CASELAGVPTDTQYF TRBJ2-3 . TRBD2 TRBV11-3
TGTGCCAGCTCCCCAACAGGGGCCGACACTGAAGCTTTCTTT CASSPTGADTEAFF TRBJ1-1 . TRBD1 TRBV18
TGTGCTAGTGGTAACCCGGGACAGGGAATGACAGATACGCAGTATTTT CASGNPGQGMTDTQYF TRBJ2-3 few TRBD1 TRBV12-5
TGTGCCAGCTCACGAAACAAAGAGACCCAGTACTTC CASSRNKETQYF TRBJ2-5 . . TRBV18
TGCGCCAGCAGCCCACCACTAGCGGGGGGCGGAAAGACCCAGTACTTC CASSPPLAGGGKTQYF TRBJ2-5 . TRBD2 TRBV5-1
TGTGCCAGCAGCTTGGAGTCTGGCGGGGGCACAGATACGCAGTATTTT CASSLESGGGTDTQYF TRBJ2-3 . . TRBV5-8
TGTGCCAGCAGTCCGAGAGGGTTTGGTTCTGGCTACACCTTC CASSPRGFGSGYTF TRBJ1-2 . . TRBV5-8
TGTGCCAGCAGCTCCGCCTACGAGCAGTACTTC CASSSAYEQYF TRBJ2-7 few . TRBV7-2
TGCGCCAGCAGTGAGGGACTAGCGGGGGGGCCCCCAGATACGCAGTATTTT CASSEGLAGGPPDTQYF TRBJ2-3 . TRBD2 TRBV10-1
TGTGCCAGCAGTGAGTCGTCGGGGGTTTCTGAAGCTTTCTTT CASSESSGVSEAFF TRBJ1-1 few . TRBV6-1
TGTGCCAGCAGCAGAGTGAACACTGAAGCTTTCTTT CASSRVNTEAFF TRBJ1-1 few . TRBV21-1
TGTGCCAGCAGCGTAGCGGGGACTAGCGGGTTAGATACGCAGTATTTT CASSVAGTSGLDTQYF TRBJ2-3 few TRBD2 TRBV9
TGTGCCAGCAGCGAAAGAGGAGTGAACACTGAAGCTTTCTTT CASSERGVNTEAFF TRBJ1-1 few . TRBV6-1